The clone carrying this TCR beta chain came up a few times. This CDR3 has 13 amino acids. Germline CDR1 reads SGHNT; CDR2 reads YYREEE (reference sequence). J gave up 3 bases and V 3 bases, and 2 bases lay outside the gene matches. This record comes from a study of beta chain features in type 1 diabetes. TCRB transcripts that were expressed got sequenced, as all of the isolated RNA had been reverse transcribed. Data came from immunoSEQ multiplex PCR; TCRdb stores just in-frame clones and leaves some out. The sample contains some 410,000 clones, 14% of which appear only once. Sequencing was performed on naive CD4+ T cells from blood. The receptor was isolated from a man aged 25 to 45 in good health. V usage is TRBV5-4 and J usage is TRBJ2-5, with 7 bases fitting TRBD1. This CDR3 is CASSSGGEETQYF. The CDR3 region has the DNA TGTGCCAGCAGCTCAGGGGGAGAAGAGACCCAGTACTTC.